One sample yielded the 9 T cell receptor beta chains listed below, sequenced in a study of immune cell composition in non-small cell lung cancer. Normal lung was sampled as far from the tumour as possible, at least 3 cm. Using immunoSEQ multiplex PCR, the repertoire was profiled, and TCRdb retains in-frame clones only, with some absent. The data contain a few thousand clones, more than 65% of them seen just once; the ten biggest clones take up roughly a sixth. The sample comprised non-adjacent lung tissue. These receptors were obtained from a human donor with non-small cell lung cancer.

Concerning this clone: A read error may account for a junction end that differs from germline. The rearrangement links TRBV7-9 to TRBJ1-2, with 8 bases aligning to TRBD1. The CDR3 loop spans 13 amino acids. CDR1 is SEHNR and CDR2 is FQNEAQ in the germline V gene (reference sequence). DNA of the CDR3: TGTGCCAGCAGCTTAGAAGGACAGGGAACAGCATCCTTC. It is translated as CASSLEGQGTASF.

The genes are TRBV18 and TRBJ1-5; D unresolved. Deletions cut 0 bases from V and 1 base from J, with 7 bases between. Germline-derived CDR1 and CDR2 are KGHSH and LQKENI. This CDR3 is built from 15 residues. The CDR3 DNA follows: TGTGCCAGCTCACCACCGTCCCGGAGCAATCAGCCCCAGCATTTT. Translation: CASSPPSRSNQPQHF.

Written as DNA, the CDR3 is TGTGCCAGCACCTTCTTAAGCCTGTCTGAAGCTTTCTTT. Its protein is CASTFLSLSEAFF. The chain carries TRBV21-1 and TRBJ1-1. TRBV21-1 is a pseudogene. The CDR3 runs to 13 residues.

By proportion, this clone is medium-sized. CDR3 sequence reads: CATSRSPIEEQGTSQPQHF. In DNA form, the CDR3 reads TGTGCCACCAGCAGATCCCCTATAGAAGAACAGGGTACAAGTCAGCCCCAGCATTTT. V is TRBV15 and J is TRBJ1-5, with D perhaps TRBD1 (6 bases). Between the trimmed V and J ends, which lost 2 bases and 6 bases, there was a span of 26 bases. Germline assignment: CDR1 LNHNV and CDR2 YYDKDF (reference sequence). CDR3 length equals 19 residues.

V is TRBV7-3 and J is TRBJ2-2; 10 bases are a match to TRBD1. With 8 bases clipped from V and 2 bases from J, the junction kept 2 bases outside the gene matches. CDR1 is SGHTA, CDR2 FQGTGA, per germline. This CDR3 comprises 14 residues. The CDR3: CASRDRGNTGELFF. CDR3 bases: TGTGCCAGCCGGGACAGGGGAAACACCGGGGAGCTGTTTTTT.

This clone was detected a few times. In nucleotides, the CDR3 is TGTGCCAGCAGTGGCCCGGGACTAGCGAGCTACAATGAGCAGTTCTTC. This encodes CASSGPGLASYNEQFF. The gene calls are TRBV2 and TRBJ2-1, with 10 bases identical to TRBD2. Germline assignment: CDR1 SNHLY and CDR2 FYNNEI. The CDR3 consists of 16 residues. V shed 4 bases, J shed 3 bases, and the junction held 6 bases outside the gene matches.

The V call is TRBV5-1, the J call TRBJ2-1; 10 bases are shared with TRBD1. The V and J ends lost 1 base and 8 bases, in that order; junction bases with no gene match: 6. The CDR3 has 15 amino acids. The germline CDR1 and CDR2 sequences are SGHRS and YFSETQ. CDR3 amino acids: CASSLRGTGVHEQFF. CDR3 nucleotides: TGCGCCAGCAGCTTGCGTGGGACAGGGGTACATGAGCAGTTCTTC.

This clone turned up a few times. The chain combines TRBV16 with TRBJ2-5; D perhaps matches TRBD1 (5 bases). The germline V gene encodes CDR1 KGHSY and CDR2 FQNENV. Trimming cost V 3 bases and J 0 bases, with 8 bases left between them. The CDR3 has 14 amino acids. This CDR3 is CASSQGQNQETQYF. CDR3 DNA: TGTGCCAGCAGCCAGGGGCAGAACCAAGAGACCCAGTACTTC.

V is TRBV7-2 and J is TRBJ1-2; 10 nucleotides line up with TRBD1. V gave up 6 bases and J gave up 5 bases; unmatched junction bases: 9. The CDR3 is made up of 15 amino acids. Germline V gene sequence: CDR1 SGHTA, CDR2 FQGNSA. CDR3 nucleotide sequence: TGTGCCAGCAGACCTGAGACAGGGGGCTGGTATGGCTACACCTTC. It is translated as CASRPETGGWYGYTF. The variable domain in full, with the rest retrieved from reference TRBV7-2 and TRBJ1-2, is GAGVSQSPSNKVTEKGKDVELRCDPISGHTALYWYRQSLGQGLEFLIYFQGNSAPDKSGLPSDRFSAERTGGSVSTLTIQRTQQEDSAVYLCASRPETGGWYGYTFGSGTRLTVV.